This TCR beta chain was sequenced in a study of blood T cell repertoires in COVID-19 (TCRdb year 2020). With regard to the full study: The collaborator samples originated in the United States, Italy and Spain and spanned the acute and convalescent phases of COVID-19. The dataset comprised deeply sampled blood TCRbeta repertoires from subjects exposed to, actively infected with, or recovered from COVID-19. Where HLA class I and class II types were available, the types were taken from metadata supplied by the sample provider, not from assay-based typing. The prospective study material was composed of cDNA or gDNA derived from T cells, B-cell-depleted T cells, or PBMCs. Samples came from the ongoing ImmuneRACE study (first 160 participants) plus 1,254 subjects from 6 global collaborators. The sample metadata nearly always contained a de-identified subject ID, COVID-19 status, age in years and sex. The repertoires were released in a freely available public database intended as a resource for research on the immune response to SARS-CoV-2. Here is what the overall study found, with its caveats: How much clinical and demographic metadata was included differed by source and by participant, and the metadata was provided uncurated.

Details on this clone: This receptor's antigen is unknown. There are no base qualities to consult, and no much larger clone falls within one base.

TCRbeta CDR3 regions were amplified from genomic DNA using the immunoSEQ Assay, a bias-controlled multiplex PCR. From the authors' description of their analysis: Nucleated cell counts per sample were estimated from amplification of reference gene primers within the assay. To quantify the absolute abundance of each unique TCRbeta CDR3 rearrangement, sequence reads were collapsed and filtered. For each sample, productive Simpson clonality was calculated as the square root of Simpson's diversity index over productive rearrangements. TCRdb retrieved this table from immuneACCESS and kept in-frame rearrangements only. Not all clones are present; in checked studies, unresolved V genes account for under half, and no reason is known for the remainder. V, J and clone size were drawn from that table, and D and trimming were deduced from the DNA. For this sample there are about 180,000 clones; 80% to 90% appear just once. Roughly 9.8% of the sample is held by the ten biggest clonotypes.

The collaborating institutions used their own protocols to collect whole blood in K2EDTA tubes. For TCRbeta analysis, collaborator samples were shipped as frozen whole blood, as isolated PBMCs, or as DNA extracted from either sample type. Source material: peripheral blood. This TCR was sampled from a human donor with active or convalescent COVID-19. The donor label of this sample is uncertain.

The CDR3 here reads CASSLDLAGRNTEAFF. The sequenced DNA is TGTGCCAGCAGCTTAGATCTAGCTGGACGGAACACTGAAGCTTTCTTT. The chain employs TRBV11-2 and TRBJ1-1; the D segment cannot be called with confidence. Taken from cysteine to phenylalanine, the CDR3 has 16 residues. Only CDR3 DNA is held: 48 bases, read in frame from base 1. V sheds 0 bases and J sheds 1 base, leaving 12 bases between their ends. CDR1 is given as SGHAT and CDR2 as FQNNGV, both from the germline V gene.